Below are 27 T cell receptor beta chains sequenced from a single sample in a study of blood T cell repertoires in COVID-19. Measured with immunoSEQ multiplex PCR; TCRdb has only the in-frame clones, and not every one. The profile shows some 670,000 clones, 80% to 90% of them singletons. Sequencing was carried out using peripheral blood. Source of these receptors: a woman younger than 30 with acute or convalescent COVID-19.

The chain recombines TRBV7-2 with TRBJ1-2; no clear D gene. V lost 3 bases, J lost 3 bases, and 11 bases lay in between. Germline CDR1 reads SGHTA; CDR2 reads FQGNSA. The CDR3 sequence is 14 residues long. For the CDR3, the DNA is TGTGCCAGCAGCTTGAGGCGCTCTGACTATGGCTACACCTTC. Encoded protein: CASSLRRSDYGYTF. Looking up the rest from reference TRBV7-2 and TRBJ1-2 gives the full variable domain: GAGVSQSPSNKVTEKGKDVELRCDPISGHTALYWYRQSLGQGLEFLIYFQGNSAPDKSGLPSDRFSAERTGGSVSTLTIQRTQQEDSAVYLCASSLRRSDYGYTFGSGTRLTVV.

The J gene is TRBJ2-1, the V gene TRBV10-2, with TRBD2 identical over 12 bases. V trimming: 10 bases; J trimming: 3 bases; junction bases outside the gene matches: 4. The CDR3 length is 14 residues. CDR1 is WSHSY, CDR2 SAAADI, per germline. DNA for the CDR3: TGCGCCACCCTGACTAGCGGGGGCTACAATGAGCAGTTCTTC. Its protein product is CATLTSGGYNEQFF.

The CDR3, as DNA: TGTGCCAGCAGCGCATATCAGGGGAACTCTGGAAACACCATATATTTT. It yields the protein CASSAYQGNSGNTIYF. The chain recombines TRBV11-2 with TRBJ1-3, with D perhaps matching TRBD1 (6 bases). The V end lost 5 bases, the J end lost 0 bases, and 14 bases lay between the germline ends. Germline V lookup: CDR1 SGHAT, CDR2 FQNNGV. This CDR3 is 16 amino acids long. The entire variable domain, with the rest obtained from reference TRBV11-2 and TRBJ1-3, is as follows: EAGVAQSPRYKIIEKRQSVAFWCNPISGHATLYWYQQILGQGPKLLIQFQNNGVVDDSQLPKDRFSAERLKGVDSTLKIQPAKLEDSAVYLCASSAYQGNSGNTIYFGEGSWLTVV.

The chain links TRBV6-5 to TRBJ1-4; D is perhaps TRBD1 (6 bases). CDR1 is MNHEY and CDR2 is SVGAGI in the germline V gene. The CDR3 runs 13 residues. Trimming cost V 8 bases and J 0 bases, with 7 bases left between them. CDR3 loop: CASEGATNEKLFF. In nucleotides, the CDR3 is TGTGCCAGCGAGGGGGCAACTAATGAAAAACTGTTTTTT.

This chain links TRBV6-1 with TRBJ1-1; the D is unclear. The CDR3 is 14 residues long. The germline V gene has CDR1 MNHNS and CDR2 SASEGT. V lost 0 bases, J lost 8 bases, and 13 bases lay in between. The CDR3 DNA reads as TGTGCCAGCAGTGAAGCGCTTCTGGTGAGAGAAGCTTTCTTT. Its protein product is CASSEALLVREAFF.

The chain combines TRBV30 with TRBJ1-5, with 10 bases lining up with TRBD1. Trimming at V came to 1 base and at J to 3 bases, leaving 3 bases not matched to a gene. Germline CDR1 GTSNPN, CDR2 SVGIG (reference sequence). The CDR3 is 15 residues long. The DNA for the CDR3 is TGTGCCTGGAGTGCGGGACAGGGGTACAATCAGCCCCAGCATTTT. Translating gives CAWSAGQGYNQPQHF.

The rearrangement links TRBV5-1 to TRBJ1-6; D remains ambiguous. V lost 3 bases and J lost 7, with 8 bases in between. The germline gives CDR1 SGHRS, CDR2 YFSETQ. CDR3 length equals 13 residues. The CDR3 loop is CASSSEGNSPLHF. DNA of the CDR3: TGCGCCAGCAGCTCCGAGGGAAATTCACCCCTCCACTTT. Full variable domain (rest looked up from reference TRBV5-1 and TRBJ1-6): KAGVTQTPRYLIKTRGQQVTLSCSPISGHRSVSWYQQTPGQGLQFLFEYFSETQRNKGNFPGRFSGRQFSNSRSEMNVSTLELGDSALYLCASSSEGNSPLHFGNGTRLTVT.

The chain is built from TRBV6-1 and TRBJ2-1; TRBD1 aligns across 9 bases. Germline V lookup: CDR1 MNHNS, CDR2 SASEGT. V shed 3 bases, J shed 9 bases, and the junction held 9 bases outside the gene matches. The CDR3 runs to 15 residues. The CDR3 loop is CASSDVGTGMSEQFF. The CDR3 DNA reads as TGTGCCAGCAGTGATGTCGGGACAGGGATGAGTGAGCAGTTCTTC.

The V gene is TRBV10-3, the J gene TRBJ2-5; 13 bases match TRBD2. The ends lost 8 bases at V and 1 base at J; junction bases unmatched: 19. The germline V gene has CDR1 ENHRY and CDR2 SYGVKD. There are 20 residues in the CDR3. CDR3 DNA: TGTGCCATCGCCGGGGCCGCACTAGCGGGGGGGAGTCCCACCCAAGAGACCCAGTACTTC. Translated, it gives CAIAGAALAGGSPTQETQYF.

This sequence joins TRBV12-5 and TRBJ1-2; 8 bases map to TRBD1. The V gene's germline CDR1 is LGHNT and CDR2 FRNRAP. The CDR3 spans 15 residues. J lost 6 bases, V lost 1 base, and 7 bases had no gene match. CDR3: CASGLEERTGNGYTF. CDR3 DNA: TGTGCTAGTGGTTTGGAGGAACGGACAGGGAATGGCTACACCTTC. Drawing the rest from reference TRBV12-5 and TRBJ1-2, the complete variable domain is DARVTQTPRHKVTEMGQEVTMRCQPILGHNTVFWYRQTMMQGLELLAYFRNRAPLDDSGMPKDRFSAEMPDATLATLKIQPSEPRDSAVYFCASGLEERTGNGYTFGSGTRLTVV.

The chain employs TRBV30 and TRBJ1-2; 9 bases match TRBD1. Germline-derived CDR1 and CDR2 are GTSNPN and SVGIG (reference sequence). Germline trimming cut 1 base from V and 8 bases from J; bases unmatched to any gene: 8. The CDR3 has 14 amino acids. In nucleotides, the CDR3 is TGTGCCTGGAGTGAGGACAGGGGTTTTACGGGCTACACCTTC. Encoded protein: CAWSEDRGFTGYTF.

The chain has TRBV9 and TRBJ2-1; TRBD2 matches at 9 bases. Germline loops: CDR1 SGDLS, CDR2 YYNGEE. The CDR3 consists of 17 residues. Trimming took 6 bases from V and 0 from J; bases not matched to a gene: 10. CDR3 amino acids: CASTHGASGASYNEQFF. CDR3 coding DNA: TGTGCCAGCACCCATGGGGCTAGCGGGGCCTCCTACAATGAGCAGTTCTTC. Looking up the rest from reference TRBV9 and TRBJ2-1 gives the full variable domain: DSGVTQTPKHLITATGQRVTLRCSPRSGDLSVYWYQQSLDQGLQFLIQYYNGEERAKGNILERFSAQQFPDLHSELNLSSLELGDSALYFCASTHGASGASYNEQFFGPGTRLTVL.

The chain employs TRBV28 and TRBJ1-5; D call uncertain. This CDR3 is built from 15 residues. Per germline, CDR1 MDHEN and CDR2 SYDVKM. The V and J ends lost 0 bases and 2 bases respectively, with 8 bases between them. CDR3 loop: CASSLWAGGNQPQHF. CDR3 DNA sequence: TGTGCCAGCAGTTTATGGGCCGGGGGCAATCAGCCCCAGCATTTT.

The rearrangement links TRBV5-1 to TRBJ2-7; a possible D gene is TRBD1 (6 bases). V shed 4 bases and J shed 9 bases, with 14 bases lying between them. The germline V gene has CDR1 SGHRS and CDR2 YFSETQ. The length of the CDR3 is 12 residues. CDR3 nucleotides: TGCGCCAGCAGCACCCCAGGGGTGGGGCAGTACTTC. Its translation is CASSTPGVGQYF.

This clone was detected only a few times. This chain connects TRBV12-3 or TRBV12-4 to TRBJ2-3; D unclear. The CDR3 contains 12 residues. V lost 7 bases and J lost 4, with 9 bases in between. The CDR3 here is CASKAYADTQYF. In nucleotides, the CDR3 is TGTGCCAGCAAAGCATATGCAGATACGCAGTATTTT.

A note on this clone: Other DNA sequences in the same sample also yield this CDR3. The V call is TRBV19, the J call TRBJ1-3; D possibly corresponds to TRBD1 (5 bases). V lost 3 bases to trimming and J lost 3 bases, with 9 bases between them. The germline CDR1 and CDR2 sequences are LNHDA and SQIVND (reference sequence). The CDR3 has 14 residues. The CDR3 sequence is CASSIGGGGNTIYF. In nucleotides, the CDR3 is TGTGCCAGTAGTATCGGGGGAGGTGGAAACACCATATATTTT.

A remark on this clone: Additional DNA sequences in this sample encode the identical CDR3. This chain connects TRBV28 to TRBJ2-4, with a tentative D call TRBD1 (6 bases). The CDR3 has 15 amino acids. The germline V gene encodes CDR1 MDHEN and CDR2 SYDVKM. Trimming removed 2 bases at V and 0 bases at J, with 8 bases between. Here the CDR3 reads CASSLPDRAKNIQYF. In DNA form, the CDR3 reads TGTGCCAGCAGTTTACCGGACAGAGCCAAAAACATTCAGTACTTC.

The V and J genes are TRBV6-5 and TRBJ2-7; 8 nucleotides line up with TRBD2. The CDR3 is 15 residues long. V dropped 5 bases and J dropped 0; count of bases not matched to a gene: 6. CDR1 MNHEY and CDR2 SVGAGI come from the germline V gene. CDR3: CASSITGTSSYEQYF. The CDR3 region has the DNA TGTGCCAGCAGTATAACCGGGACTAGCTCCTACGAGCAGTACTTC.

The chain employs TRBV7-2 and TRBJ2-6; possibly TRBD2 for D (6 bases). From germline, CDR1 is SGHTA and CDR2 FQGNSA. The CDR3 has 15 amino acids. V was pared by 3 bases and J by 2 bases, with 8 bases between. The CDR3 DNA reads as TGTGCCAGCAGCTTCGGGGGAACTGGGGCCAACGTCCTGACTTTC. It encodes CASSFGGTGANVLTF.

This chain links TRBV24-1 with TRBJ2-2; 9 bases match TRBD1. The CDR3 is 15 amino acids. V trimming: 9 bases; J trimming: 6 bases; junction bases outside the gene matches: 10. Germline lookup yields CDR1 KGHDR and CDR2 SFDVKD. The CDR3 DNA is TGTGCCACCCAAACGGGGGACAGGGAATCCGGGGAGCTGTTTTTT. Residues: CATQTGDRESGELFF.

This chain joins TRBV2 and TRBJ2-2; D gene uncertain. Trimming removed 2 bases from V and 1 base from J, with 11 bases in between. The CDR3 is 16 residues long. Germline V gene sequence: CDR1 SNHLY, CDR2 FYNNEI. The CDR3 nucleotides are TGTGCCAGCAGTGAATCAGGCCCAGTGAACACCGGGGAGCTGTTTTTT. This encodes CASSESGPVNTGELFF.

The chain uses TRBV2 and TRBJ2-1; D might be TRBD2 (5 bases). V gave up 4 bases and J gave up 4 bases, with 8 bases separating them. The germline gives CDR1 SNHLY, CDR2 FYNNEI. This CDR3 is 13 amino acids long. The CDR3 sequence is CASSVRLYNEQFF. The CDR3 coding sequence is TGTGCCAGCAGTGTCAGACTATACAATGAGCAGTTCTTC.

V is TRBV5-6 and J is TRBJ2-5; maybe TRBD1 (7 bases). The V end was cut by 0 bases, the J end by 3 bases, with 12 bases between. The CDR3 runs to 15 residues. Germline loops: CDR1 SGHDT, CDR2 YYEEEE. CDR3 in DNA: TGTGCCAGCAGCTTGGCCAGGGGGGCGGAAGAGACCCAGTACTTC. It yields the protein CASSLARGAEETQYF.

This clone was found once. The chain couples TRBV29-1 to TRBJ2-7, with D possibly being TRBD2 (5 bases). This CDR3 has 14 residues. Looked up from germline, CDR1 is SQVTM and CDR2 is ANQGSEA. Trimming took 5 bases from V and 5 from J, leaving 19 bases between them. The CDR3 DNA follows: TGCAGCGTTCACGGACTCTCTAACCCCGACGAGCAGTACTTC. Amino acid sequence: CSVHGLSNPDEQYF.

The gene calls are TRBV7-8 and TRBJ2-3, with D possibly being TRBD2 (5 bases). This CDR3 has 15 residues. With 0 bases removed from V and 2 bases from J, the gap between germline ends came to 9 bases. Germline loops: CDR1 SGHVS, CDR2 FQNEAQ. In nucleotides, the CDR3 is TGTGCCAGCAGCTTAGCCCTAGCTATCACAGATACGCAGTATTTT. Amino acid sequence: CASSLALAITDTQYF.

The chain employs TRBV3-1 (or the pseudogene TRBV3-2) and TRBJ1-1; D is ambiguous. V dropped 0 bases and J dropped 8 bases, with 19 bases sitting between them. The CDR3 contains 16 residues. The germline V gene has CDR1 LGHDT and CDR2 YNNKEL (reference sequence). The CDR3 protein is CASSQDTSTGLLEAFF. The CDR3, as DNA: TGTGCCAGCAGCCAAGATACATCTACGGGGTTACTAGAAGCTTTCTTT.

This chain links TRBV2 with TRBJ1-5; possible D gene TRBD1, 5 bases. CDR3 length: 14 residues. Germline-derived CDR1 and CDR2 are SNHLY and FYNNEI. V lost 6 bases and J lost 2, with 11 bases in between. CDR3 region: CASRVDSGNQPQHF. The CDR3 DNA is TGTGCCAGCAGAGTCGACAGTGGCAATCAGCCCCAGCATTTT. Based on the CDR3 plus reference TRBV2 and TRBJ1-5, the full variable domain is EPEVTQTPSHQVTQMGQEVILRCVPISNHLYFYWYRQILGQKVEFLVSFYNNEISEKSEIFDDQFSVERPDGSNFTLKIRSTKLEDSAMYFCASRVDSGNQPQHFGDGTRLSIL.